Following are 24 T cell receptor beta chains from one sample sequenced in a study of T cell responses to AZD1222 COVID-19 vaccine. TCRdb's copy holds only in-frame clones and misses some; the assay was immunoSEQ multiplex PCR. The data hold approximately 110,000 clones, with about 90% observed a single time. The sequencing used peripheral blood, collected on day 0 of AZD1222 vaccination. All receptors derive from an adult in good health.

The rearrangement joins TRBV5-8 to TRBJ1-5; D is unclear. The CDR3 extends over 17 amino acids. V shed 2 bases and J shed 1 base, with 16 bases lying between them. Germline CDR1 is SGHTS and CDR2 is YDEGEE. CDR3: CASSFGHPGGSNQPQHF. The DNA for the CDR3 is TGTGCCAGCAGCTTTGGTCATCCCGGAGGAAGCAATCAGCCCCAGCATTTT.

The V and J genes are TRBV19 and TRBJ1-4; tentatively, D is TRBD1 (5 bases). V dropped 1 base and J dropped 8 bases, with 14 bases sitting between them. Germline CDR1 and CDR2: LNHDA and SQIVND (reference sequence). CDR3 length: 15 residues. The CDR3 region has the DNA TGTGCCAGTAGTATAGTCGGAAGGGGTGTAGAAAAACTGTTTTTT. Translation gives CASSIVGRGVEKLFF.

This chain connects TRBV5-1 to TRBJ2-2; 10 bases align to TRBD1. Germline V gene data show CDR1 as SGHRS and CDR2 as YFSETQ. The CDR3 extends over 15 amino acids. With V trimmed by 0 bases and J by 7 bases, 3 bases remained unmatched. The CDR3 DNA follows: TGCGCCAGCAGCTTGGTTGGACAGGGGGGCGGGGAGCTGTTTTTT. This sequence encodes CASSLVGQGGGELFF.

V gene TRBV4-2 combines with J gene TRBJ2-1; 9 nucleotides match TRBD2. V shed 5 bases and J 4 bases; nucleotides not matched to a gene: 9. The germline CDR1 and CDR2 sequences are LGHNA and YNFKEQ. This CDR3 is 16 amino acids long. The CDR3 spells CASSSTTSGFYNEQFF. CDR3 bases: TGTGCCAGCAGCTCCACCACTAGCGGGTTTTACAATGAGCAGTTCTTC.

This clone was detected a few times. The chain has TRBV5-1 and TRBJ1-4; D uncertain. V gave up 4 bases and J gave up 6 bases, with 10 bases separating them. Germline V gives CDR1 SGHRS, CDR2 YFSETQ. The CDR3 runs to 13 residues. CDR3 loop: CASSRRIYEKLFF. In nucleotides, the CDR3 is TGCGCCAGCAGCAGGCGTATTTATGAAAAACTGTTTTTT.

The genes are TRBV11-2 and TRBJ2-7, with a possible D match to TRBD2 (5 bases). The CDR3 contains 15 residues. From germline, CDR1 is SGHAT and CDR2 FQNNGV. With 6 bases removed from V and 7 bases from J, the gap between germline ends came to 22 bases. As DNA, the CDR3 is TGTGCCAGCAGAACCGAGAGGGCCGGAGGTCAAGAGCAGTACTTC. Residues: CASRTERAGGQEQYF.

Here the CDR3 DNA reads TGTGCCAGCAGTTTAAGTCCAGAAGGCAATCAGCCCCAGCATTTT. Translating it yields CASSLSPEGNQPQHF. The V and J genes are TRBV27 and TRBJ1-5; D not certain. CDR1 and CDR2 (germline): MNHEY, SMNVEV (reference sequence). The ends were cut back, 2 bases at V and 2 bases at J, with 10 bases in the middle. This CDR3 region has 15 residues.

This sequence joins TRBV7-2 and TRBJ2-2; tentatively, D is TRBD2 (5 bases). Deletions cut 2 bases from V and 4 bases from J, with 11 bases between. Germline CDR1 is SGHTA and CDR2 is FQGNSA. CDR3 length: 15 residues. In DNA form, the CDR3 reads TGTGCCAGCAGCTTAATGGCGCGGGCCACCGGGGAGCTGTTTTTT. Translation gives CASSLMARATGELFF.

The rearrangement links TRBV7-9 to TRBJ2-2; the match to TRBD1 covers 10 bases. With V trimmed by 6 bases and J by 6 bases, 13 bases remained unmatched. Germline CDR1 SEHNR, CDR2 FQNEAQ (reference sequence). The CDR3 extends over 17 amino acids. CDR3 in DNA: TGTGCCAGCAGTTTACCCTCGACAGGGGGCAGCCCCGGGGAGCTGTTTTTT. The encoded protein is CASSLPSTGGSPGELFF.

This sequence joins TRBV28 and TRBJ2-3; 8 bases agree with TRBD1. The CDR3 is 14 amino acids. V trimming: 5 bases; J trimming: 8 bases; junction bases outside the gene matches: 9. Germline V lookup: CDR1 MDHEN, CDR2 SYDVKM. CDR3 in DNA: TGTGCCAGCAGTACATGGACAGGGAGAGCTACGCAGTATTTT. Translating it yields CASSTWTGRATQYF.

On this clone: No conserved phenylalanine or tryptophan ends this CDR3, so it is likely a read error. V and J are TRBV5-1 and TRBJ1-1; perhaps TRBD1 as D (5 bases). The CDR3 runs 15 residues. Germline CDR1 and CDR2: SGHRS and YFSETQ. V dropped 5 bases and J dropped 1 base, with 15 bases sitting between them. CDR3 in amino acids: CASRRVGGTNTEAFL. The CDR3 nucleotides read TGCGCCAGCAGGAGGGTGGGCGGGACGAACACTGAAGCTTTCCTT.

V gene TRBV12-5 combines with J gene TRBJ1-6; tentative D call: TRBD1 (6 bases). Germline V gene data show CDR1 as LGHNT and CDR2 as FRNRAP. The CDR3 is made up of 15 amino acids. Trimming cost V 1 base and J 7 bases, with 11 bases left between them. The CDR3 sequence: CASGLGTAWNSPLHF. The CDR3 region has the DNA TGTGCTAGTGGTTTGGGGACAGCGTGGAATTCACCCCTCCACTTT.

This clone has more than one count but fewer than ten. The genes are TRBV9 and TRBJ2-7; D gene unclear. This CDR3 contains 12 residues. Per germline, CDR1 SGDLS and CDR2 YYNGEE. V gave up 4 bases and J gave up 5 bases, with 10 bases separating them. CDR3 amino acids: CASSSTPHEQYF. CDR3 nucleotides: TGTGCCAGCAGCTCAACTCCTCACGAGCAGTACTTC.

The chain recombines TRBV27 with TRBJ2-7; 14 bases agree with TRBD2. V lost 3 bases to trimming and J lost 2 bases; unmatched junction nucleotides: 6. The CDR3 is 17 amino acids. Germline V CDR1 and CDR2: MNHEY, SMNVEV (reference sequence). CDR3 in amino acids: CASSLGLAGAITYEQYF. CDR3 nucleotides: TGTGCCAGCAGTTTGGGACTAGCGGGAGCCATCACCTACGAGCAGTACTTC.

This chain joins TRBV11-3 and TRBJ2-1; D not resolved. The CDR3 runs to 14 residues. V lost 5 bases and J lost 7, with 15 bases in between. Per the germline V gene, CDR1 is SGHNT and CDR2 is YENEEA. DNA for the CDR3: TGTGCCAGCAGCCCGCCGGGCCTGGGTAATGAGCAGTTCTTC. This codes for CASSPPGLGNEQFF.

The chain joins TRBV7-6 to TRBJ1-4; the match to TRBD1 covers 9 bases. CDR3 length equals 16 residues. CDR1 is SGHVS and CDR2 is FNYEAQ in the germline V gene. V shed 5 bases, J shed 8 bases, and the junction held 12 bases outside the gene matches. CDR3 DNA: TGTGCCAGCAGCCCAAACCCGGGACAGGGAGGAGAAAAACTGTTTTTT. Translation: CASSPNPGQGGEKLFF.

CDR3 DNA sequence: TGTGCCAGTAGTCCCCGAACCGGGCTAAAGTACAATGAGCAGTTCTTC. It is translated as CASSPRTGLKYNEQFF. The rearrangement joins TRBV19 to TRBJ2-1, with D unclear. CDR1 is LNHDA, CDR2 SQIVND, per germline (reference sequence). CDR3 length equals 16 residues. V was shortened by 5 bases and J by 4 bases, with 18 bases between the two germline ends.

The chain is built from TRBV10-1 and TRBJ1-6; D remains unclear. Germline CDR1 reads WNHNN; CDR2 reads SYGVQD (reference sequence). The V gene lost 7 bases and the J gene lost 7 bases, with 11 bases spanning the gap. The CDR3 spans 13 residues. CDR3 bases: TGCGCCAGCATGGCGGGTATCAATTCACCCCTCCACTTT. Its translation is CASMAGINSPLHF.

The sample holds many counts of this clone. The rearrangement joins TRBV19 to TRBJ2-1; unclear D gene. Germline-derived CDR1 and CDR2 are LNHDA and SQIVND (reference sequence). The ends were cut back, 6 bases at V and 0 bases at J, with 12 bases in the middle. The CDR3 is 15 residues long. The DNA of the CDR3 is TGTGCCAGTAGGACCGGGCTAAACTCCTACAATGAGCAGTTCTTC. Translation: CASRTGLNSYNEQFF.

J is TRBJ2-7 and V is TRBV18; D remains ambiguous. This CDR3 contains 16 residues. Germline V gene sequence: CDR1 KGHSH, CDR2 LQKENI. Deletions cut 2 bases from V and 0 bases from J, with 14 bases between. The CDR3 coding sequence is TGTGCCAGCTCACCAAGGTGGCAGCTCAGCTCCTACGAGCAGTACTTC. Translated: CASSPRWQLSSYEQYF.

This chain uses TRBV25-1 with TRBJ1-1, with TRBD1 identical over 8 bases. The V segment lost 3 bases and the J segment 5 bases; nucleotides outside the gene matches: 8. This CDR3 region has 15 residues. Germline V CDR1 and CDR2: MGHDK, SYGVNS. The CDR3 DNA reads as TGTGCCAGCAGTGAGAGCGACAGGGGAAGGACTGAAGCTTTCTTT. It translates to CASSESDRGRTEAFF.

V gene TRBV30 combines with J gene TRBJ2-1; the match to TRBD1 covers 11 bases. The CDR3 extends over 12 amino acids. Germline CDR1 GTSNPN, CDR2 SVGIG (reference sequence). V shed 7 bases and J 8 bases; nucleotides not matched to a gene: 4. The CDR3 DNA sequence: TGTGCCTCTGGACAGGGGGCCCATGAGCAGTTCTTC. Protein product: CASGQGAHEQFF.

The gene calls are TRBV3-1 (or the pseudogene TRBV3-2) and TRBJ1-1; the D gene is possibly TRBD1 (5 bases). The V and J ends lost 3 bases and 3 bases respectively, with 14 bases between them. From germline, CDR1 is LGHDT and CDR2 YNNKEL (reference sequence). The CDR3 totals 15 residues. The CDR3 region has the DNA TGTGCCAGCAGCCATTTTGGGGGTGGAGACACTGAAGCTTTCTTT. This codes for CASSHFGGGDTEAFF.

The chain combines TRBV30 with TRBJ1-1; D is unclear. The V gene's germline CDR1 is GTSNPN and CDR2 SVGIG (reference sequence). V lost 1 base and J 1 base, leaving 7 bases between the germline ends. The CDR3 sequence is 13 residues long. This chain's CDR3 is CAWSGQTNTEAFF. DNA of the CDR3: TGTGCCTGGAGTGGTCAGACGAACACTGAAGCTTTCTTT.